These T cell receptor beta chains were read from a single sample in a study of T cells in Graves' hyperthyroidism and ophthalmopathy. Each CDR3 protein is one row after TCRdb ran MiXCR on the multiplex PCR reads. The sample lists fewer than 550,000 distinct CDR3 sequences, approximately 24% seen once, with 10% to 12% in the top ten. Specimen: blood. The source of these receptors is a woman in her 30s with Graves' ophthalmopathy. Both conserved end residues are part of each CDR3. Each record gives: V gene, J gene, D gene, clone size, CDR3 protein, CDR3 DNA. D genes are given only for firm matches. Clone sizes are given selectively: once, few, many, or a class where the clone is expanded.

TRBV29-1	TRBJ2-5	NA	many	CSVNGVVGETQYF	TGCAGCGTTAACGGGGTTGTCGGAGAGACCCAGTACTTC
TRBV28	TRBJ2-7	NA	many	CASSLYAGAEQYF	TGTGCCAGCAGTTTATACGCAGGGGCCGAGCAGTACTTC
TRBV29-1	TRBJ1-2	NA	many	CSVPRNEDYGYTF	TGCAGCGTCCCCCGTAATGAGGACTATGGCTACACCTTC
TRBV12-3/TRBV12-4	TRBJ2-5	NA	few	CASRDSKETQYF	TGTGCCAGCCGGGACTCGAAAGAGACCCAGTACTTC
TRBV6-1	TRBJ2-7	TRBD2	many	CASSESQGGGPYERYF	TGTGCCAGCAGCGAATCCCAGGGCGGGGGACCCTACGAGCGGTACTTC
TRBV6-2/TRBV6-3	TRBJ2-7	TRBD1	NA	CASRPGGQGAVEQYF	TGTGCCAGCAGGCCGGGGGGACAGGGGGCGGTTGAGCAGTACTTC
TRBV5-1	TRBJ2-7	NA	many	CASVGEGYEQYF	TGCGCCAGCGTAGGGGAAGGCTACGAGCAGTACTTC
TRBV12-3/TRBV12-4	TRBJ2-7	NA	many	CASSNILGPYEQYF	TGTGCCAGTTCGAACATTCTGGGACCGTACGAGCAGTACTTC
TRBV7-2	TRBJ1-5	NA	many	CASRVGYSNQPQHF	TGTGCCAGCAGGGTGGGATATAGCAATCAGCCCCAGCATTTT
TRBV7-9	TRBJ1-1	NA	NA	CASRRTGDLLSEAWF	TGTGCCAGCAGGAGAACAGGAGATCTCCTGTCTGAAGCTTGGTTT
TRBV6-1	TRBJ2-5	TRBD1	few	CASNEDRGGETQYF	TGTGCCAGCAACGAGGACAGGGGTGGGGAGACCCAGTACTTC
TRBV7-2	TRBJ1-2	NA	many	CASSLETQLGGYTF	TGTGCCAGCAGCTTAGAGACACAATTAGGTGGCTACACCTTC
TRBV3-1	TRBJ2-7	TRBD1	many	CASSHRDRDREQYF	TGTGCCAGCAGCCACCGGGACAGGGATCGGGAGCAGTACTTC
TRBV2	TRBJ2-7	NA	many	CASSARLAYEQYF	TGTGCCAGCAGTGCCCGACTAGCCTACGAGCAGTACTTC
TRBV10-3	TRBJ1-1	NA	many	CAITVGQNTEAFF	TGTGCCATCACCGTCGGACAGAACACTGAAGCTTTCTTT
TRBV6-5	TRBJ2-7	TRBD1	NA	CASSYHGTGESKQYF	TGTGCCAGCAGTTACCATGGGACAGGGGAATCGAAGCAGTACTTC
TRBV28	TRBJ2-7	TRBD2	NA	CASSFLRRGASGSRYEQYF	TGTGCCAGCAGTTTTCTTCGTCGGGGGGCTAGCGGGAGTAGGTACGAGCAGTACTTC
TRBV28	TRBJ2-4	TRBD2	many	CASSISGGLAKNIQYF	TGTGCCAGCAGTATCAGCGGGGGGCTGGCCAAAAACATTCAGTACTTC
TRBV7-2	TRBJ1-3	NA	many	CASAISPGNTIYF	TGTGCCAGCGCGATCAGTCCTGGAAACACCATATATTTT
TRBV24-1	TRBJ1-2	TRBD1	many	CATSDPGQGNGYTF	TGTGCCACCAGTGACCCGGGACAGGGTAACGGCTACACCTTC
TRBV2	TRBJ1-1	NA	many	CASSERGAAPTEAFF	TGTGCCAGCAGTGAGAGGGGGGCAGCCCCCACTGAAGCTTTCTTT
TRBV11-1	TRBJ2-7	NA	NA	CASGHGEMDEQCF	TGTGCCAGCGGACATGGCGAAATGGACGAGCAGTGCTTC
TRBV12-5	TRBJ2-5	NA	many	CASGLGGTFQETQYF	TGTGCTAGTGGTTTGGGGGGGACATTCCAAGAGACCCAGTACTTC
TRBV18	TRBJ1-1	NA	many	CASSPQGMNTEAFF	TGTGCCAGCTCACCACAGGGAATGAACACTGAAGCTTTCTTT
TRBV19	TRBJ2-7	NA	many	CASKVVRAQQYF	TGTGCCTCCAAAGTAGTCAGAGCCCAGCAGTACTTC
TRBV5-4	TRBJ2-5	TRBD2	many	CASSSGREGETQYF	TGTGCCAGCAGCTCGGGCCGGGAGGGAGAGACCCAGTACTTC
TRBV20-1	TRBJ2-7	NA	many	CSTKGFNEQYF	TGCAGCACTAAGGGGTTCAACGAGCAGTACTTC
TRBV19	TRBJ1-2	TRBD1	NA	CASQQGYHGYTF	TGTGCCAGTCAACAGGGGTACCATGGCTACACCTTC
TRBV9	TRBJ2-2	NA	many	CASSVRGASTGELFF	TGTGCCAGCAGCGTACGGGGGGCGTCGACCGGGGAGCTGTTTTTT
TRBV11-2	TRBJ1-2	NA	NA	CASVDFFPHGYTF	TGTGCCAGCGTAGACTTCTTCCCCCATGGCTACACCTTC
TRBV12-3/TRBV12-4	TRBJ1-2	NA	few	CASRRDLYGYTF	TGTGCCAGCAGGCGGGATCTCTATGGCTACACCTTC
TRBV27	TRBJ2-7	NA	many	CASTPTTGTAAEQYF	TGTGCCAGCACTCCCACGACCGGGACGGCGGCAGAGCAGTACTTC
TRBV12-3/TRBV12-4	TRBJ2-5	NA	NA	CASSPGWRETQYF	TGTGCCAGCAGCCCCGGGTGGCGAGAGACCCAGTACTTC
TRBV10-3	TRBJ1-3	NA	many	CAISVGSRSSGNTIYF	TGTGCCATCAGTGTCGGCTCCCGCTCCTCTGGAAACACCATATATTTT
TRBV12-3/TRBV12-4	TRBJ1-6	NA	many	CASSPRGINSPLHF	TGTGCCAGCAGTCCTCGGGGGATCAATTCACCCCTCCACTTT
TRBV7-2	TRBJ1-2	NA	NA	CASSPPSSLNYGYTF	TGTGCCAGCAGCCCACCCTCCTCTCTCAACTATGGCTACACCTTC
TRBV20-1	TRBJ1-2	TRBD1	once	CSARFPGQDLYGYTF	TGCAGTGCTAGATTTCCGGGACAGGACCTCTATGGCTACACCTTC
TRBV2	TRBJ2-5	TRBD2	many	CASSGGLAGGLETQYF	TGTGCCAGCAGTGGTGGACTAGCGGGGGGGCTTGAGACCCAGTACTTC
TRBV27	TRBJ2-7	TRBD2	NA	CASSLYLAGGYEQYF	TGTGCCAGCAGTCTTTACTTAGCGGGAGGCTACGAGCAGTACTTC
TRBV6-5	TRBJ1-3	NA	NA	CASSYSERGGNTIYF	TGTGCCAGCAGTTACTCGGAAAGGGGTGGAAACACCATATATTTT
TRBV7-9	TRBJ1-1	NA	many	CASSLARATEAFF	TGTGCCAGCAGCTTAGCCAGGGCGACTGAAGCTTTCTTT
TRBV5-1	TRBJ2-7	NA	many	CASSPGVGGSYEQYF	TGCGCCAGCAGCCCAGGGGTTGGGGGTTCCTACGAGCAGTACTTC
TRBV27	TRBJ1-1	NA	many	CASSLVGNTEAFF	TGTGCCAGCAGTTTAGTTGGTAACACTGAAGCTTTCTTT
TRBV6-5	TRBJ2-7	NA	NA	CASSLGGVVGYEQYF	TGTGCCAGCAGCTTAGGAGGGGTGGTTGGCTACGAGCAGTACTTC
TRBV12-3/TRBV12-4	TRBJ2-7	TRBD2	NA	CASSLNSGGSYEQYF	TGTGCCAGCAGTTTAAATAGCGGGGGAAGCTACGAGCAGTACTTC
TRBV28	TRBJ1-6	NA	few	CASSVGGDSPLHF	TGTGCCAGCAGTGTGGGAGGGGATTCACCCCTCCACTTT
TRBV28	TRBJ2-7	NA	NA	CATGLGLEQYF	TGTGCCACAGGTCTAGGCCTCGAGCAGTACTTC
TRBV18	TRBJ1-3	NA	few	CASSLYYNTIYF	TGTGCCAGCTCGCTTTATTACAACACCATATATTTT
TRBV11-2	TRBJ2-5	TRBD2	NA	CASSAVYSGGAQETQYF	TGTGCCAGCAGCGCGGTTTACAGCGGGGGGGCGCAAGAGACCCAGTACTTC
TRBV7-2	TRBJ2-7	NA	NA	CASSLAKPYEQYF	TGTGCCAGCAGCTTAGCTAAACCCTACGAGCAGTACTTC
TRBV6-5	TRBJ1-5	TRBD1	many	CASSQGQGSYSNQPQHF	TGTGCCAGCAGTCAGGGACAGGGGAGCTATAGCAATCAGCCCCAGCATTTT
TRBV29-1	TRBJ2-5	NA	NA	CSGRVSGGETQYF	TGCAGCGGCCGGGTCAGCGGAGGAGAGACCCAGTACTTC
TRBV10-1	TRBJ1-5	TRBD1	many	CASSQGTDQPQHF	TGCGCCAGCAGTCAAGGGACAGATCAGCCCCAGCATTTT
TRBV7-2	TRBJ1-6	NA	many	CASSFSVGNSPLHF	TGTGCCAGCAGCTTTAGTGTAGGGAATTCACCCCTCCACTTT
TRBV19	TRBJ2-5	TRBD1	many	CASRAWDRGVETQYF	TGTGCCAGTAGGGCCTGGGACAGGGGGGTGGAGACCCAGTACTTC
TRBV10-3	TRBJ2-3	TRBD2	many	CAIGGLAGGGADTQYF	TGTGCCATCGGGGGACTAGCGGGGGGTGGTGCAGATACGCAGTATTTT